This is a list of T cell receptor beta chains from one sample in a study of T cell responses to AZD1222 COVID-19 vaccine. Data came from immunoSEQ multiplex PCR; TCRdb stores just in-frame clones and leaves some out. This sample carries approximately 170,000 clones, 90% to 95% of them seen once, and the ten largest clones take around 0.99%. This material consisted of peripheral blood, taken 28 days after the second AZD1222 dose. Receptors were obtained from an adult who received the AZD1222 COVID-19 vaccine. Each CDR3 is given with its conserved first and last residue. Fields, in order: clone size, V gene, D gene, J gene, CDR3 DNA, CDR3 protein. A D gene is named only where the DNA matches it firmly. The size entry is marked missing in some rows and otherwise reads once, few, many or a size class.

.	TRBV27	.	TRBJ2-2	TGTGCCAGCGGAGCGAACACCGGGGAGCTGTTTTTT	CASGANTGELFF
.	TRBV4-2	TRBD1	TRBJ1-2	TGTGCCAGCAGCCGTGACAGGGGGCGGGGCTATGGCTACACCTTC	CASSRDRGRGYGYTF
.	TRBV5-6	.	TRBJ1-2	TGTGCCAGCAGCCCTGGGGAGCTTGCCCTCTATGGCTACACCTTC	CASSPGELALYGYTF
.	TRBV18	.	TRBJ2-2	TGTGCCAGCTCATCGTTGGGCCCGATCGGGGAGCTGTTTTTT	CASSSLGPIGELFF
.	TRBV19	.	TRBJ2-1	TGTGCCAGTAGTATAGGGACTTCATACAATGAGCAGTTCTTC	CASSIGTSYNEQFF
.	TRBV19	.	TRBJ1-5	TGTGCCAGTAGTATAGATCCGCTCGATCAGCCCCAGCATTTT	CASSIDPLDQPQHF
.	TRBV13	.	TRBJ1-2	TGTGCCAGCAGCTTAGGGGGGGACTATGGCTACACCTTC	CASSLGGDYGYTF
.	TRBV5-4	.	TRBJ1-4	TGTGCCAGCAGCTTAAGACAGGCTGGGGCGGAAAAACTGTTTTTT	CASSLRQAGAEKLFF
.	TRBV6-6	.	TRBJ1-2	TGTGCCAGCAGTTCCGGACGGGGGCATAGCTATGGCTACACCTTC	CASSSGRGHSYGYTF
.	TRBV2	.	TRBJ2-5	TGTGCCAGCAGTGAAAACCTCCAAGAGACCCAGTACTTC	CASSENLQETQYF
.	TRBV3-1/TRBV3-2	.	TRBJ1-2	TGTGCCAGCAGCCAAAAGCTCGGGTGGAGTTATGGCTACACCTTC	CASSQKLGWSYGYTF
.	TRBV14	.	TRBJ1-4	TGTGCCAGCAGCCAGAACAGGGTCGGTGAAAAACTGTTTTTT	CASSQNRVGEKLFF
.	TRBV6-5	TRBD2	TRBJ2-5	TGTGCCAGCAGACCCAGCGGGGGGGTTGAGACCCAGTACTTC	CASRPSGGVETQYF
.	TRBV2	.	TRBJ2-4	TGTGCCAGCAGTGACAGGGTGGATCCCAGAATTCAGTACTTC	CASSDRVDPRIQYF
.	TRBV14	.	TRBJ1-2	TGTGCCAGCAGCCAACTAGGGGCCGTCTATGGCTACACCTTC	CASSQLGAVYGYTF
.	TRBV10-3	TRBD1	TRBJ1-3	TGTGCCATCAGTGAACAGGGGCCCCTGGGAAACACCATATATTTT	CAISEQGPLGNTIYF
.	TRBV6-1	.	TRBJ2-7	TGTGCCAGCAGTGAAATCGCAGTCTCGGGTCACGAGCAGTACTTC	CASSEIAVSGHEQYF
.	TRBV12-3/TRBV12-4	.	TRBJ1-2	TGTGCCAGCAGTTTTTTGGGGGCCCGCCGTACCTTC	CASSFLGARRTF
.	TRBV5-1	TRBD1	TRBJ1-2	TGCGCCAGCAGCTTATTACGGGACAGTGACTATGGCTACACCTTC	CASSLLRDSDYGYTF
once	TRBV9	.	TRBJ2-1	TGTGCCAGCAGCGTATGGACTCCGGCCTACAATGAGCAGTTCTTC	CASSVWTPAYNEQFF
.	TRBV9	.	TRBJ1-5	TGTGCCAGCAGCGTCCACGGGGACAAGCCCCAGCATTTT	CASSVHGDKPQHF
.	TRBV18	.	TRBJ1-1	TGTGCCAGCTCACCAAGGATGGGAAGCACTGAAGCTTTCTTT	CASSPRMGSTEAFF
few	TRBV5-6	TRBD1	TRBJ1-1	TGTGCCAGCAGTTCATCAACAGGGGGGAGGACTGAAGCTTTCTTT	CASSSSTGGRTEAFF
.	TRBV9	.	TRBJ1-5	TGTGCCAGCAAGCCCCTCGGGCGCGGTAGGAATCAGCCCCAGCATTTT	CASKPLGRGRNQPQHF
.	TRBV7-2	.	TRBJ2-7	TGTGCCAGCAGATCCACCCCGGGCGGGTACGAGCAGTACTTC	CASRSTPGGYEQYF
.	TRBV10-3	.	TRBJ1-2	TGTGCCATCTCGGATCGGGGATTCAACTATGGCTACACCTTC	CAISDRGFNYGYTF
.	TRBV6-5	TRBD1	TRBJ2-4	TGTGCCAGCAGTACCGGGACAGCTTGGACCCCACAGTACTTC	CASSTGTAWTPQYF
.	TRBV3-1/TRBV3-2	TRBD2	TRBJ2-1	TGTGCCAGCAGCCTCAGTGCGGGGGGATCGGACAATGAGCAGTTCTTC	CASSLSAGGSDNEQFF
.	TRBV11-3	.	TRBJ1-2	TGTGCCAGCAGCCCGGGCCAAATCCCCAACTATGGCTACACCTTC	CASSPGQIPNYGYTF
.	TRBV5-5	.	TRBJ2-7	TGTGCCAGCAGCTTGGAATACGAGCAGTACTTC	CASSLEYEQYF
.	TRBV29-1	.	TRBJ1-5	TGCAGCGCCCAGAGTTATAGCAATCAGCCCCAGCATTTT	CSAQSYSNQPQHF
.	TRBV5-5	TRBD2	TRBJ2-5	TGTGCCAGCAGCTTGGCTCCGCGGGGGGGAGAGACCCAGTACTTC	CASSLAPRGGETQYF
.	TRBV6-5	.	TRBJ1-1	TGTGCCAGCAGTTACTCGCCTAAGGGCACTGAAGCTTTCTTT	CASSYSPKGTEAFF
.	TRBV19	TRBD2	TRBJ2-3	TGTGCCAGTAGTCTTAGGGCGGGGGGCACAGATACGCAGTATTTT	CASSLRAGGTDTQYF
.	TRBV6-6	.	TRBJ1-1	TGTGCCAGCAGCCTCAAGAACACTGAAGCTTTCTTT	CASSLKNTEAFF
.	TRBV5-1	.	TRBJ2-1	TGCGCCAGCAGCAACGGTAAATCGACACTCTACAATGAGCAGTTCTTC	CASSNGKSTLYNEQFF
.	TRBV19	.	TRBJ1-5	TGTGCCAGTAGTCTAGAGGCCCTTCTTAGTCAGCCCCAGCATTTT	CASSLEALLSQPQHF
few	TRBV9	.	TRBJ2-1	TGTGCCAGCAGCACTCTGGGACTCGCAAATACGGGTGAGCAGTTCTTC	CASSTLGLANTGEQFF
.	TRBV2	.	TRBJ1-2	TGTGCCAGCAGGGGACATCATAACTATGGCTACACCTTC	CASRGHHNYGYTF